The table lists the clone carrying this T cell receptor (beta chain) with many counts. Its cognate antigen is unknown. Exclusions: uncontrolled infection, other autoimmune disease, pregnancy, lactation. Clinical symptoms, serum thyroxine, TRAb, thyroid ultrasound and orbital computed tomography informed diagnoses. The data were taken from a study of T cells in Graves' hyperthyroidism and ophthalmopathy. Study-wide context: Blood from the periphery was taken at initial diagnosis, before any treatment. Findings and caveats of the study: Among thyroid clonotypes expanded above 0.001, most also appeared in blood.

Amplified TCR beta CDR3 regions came from RNA transcripts. Carried out on the TCR CDR3, a first-round RT-PCR used the HTBI primer set. TCRdb passed the multiplex PCR reads through MiXCR, listing each CDR3 protein once. The sample yields approximately 380,000 distinct CDR3 sequences, over 12% seen once. CDR1 and CDR2 from the germline V gene are SGHVS and FQNEAQ. The length of the CDR3 is 11 residues. V dropped 8 bases and J dropped 4 bases, with 8 bases sitting between them. The source is a man over 45 with Graves' ophthalmopathy. V and J are TRBV7-8 and TRBJ2-5; D uncertain. The sequencing sample was made of blood. The CDR3 nucleotides read TGTGCCAGCCTCTTTCTAGAGACCCAGTACTTC. Amino acids: CASLFLETQYF.